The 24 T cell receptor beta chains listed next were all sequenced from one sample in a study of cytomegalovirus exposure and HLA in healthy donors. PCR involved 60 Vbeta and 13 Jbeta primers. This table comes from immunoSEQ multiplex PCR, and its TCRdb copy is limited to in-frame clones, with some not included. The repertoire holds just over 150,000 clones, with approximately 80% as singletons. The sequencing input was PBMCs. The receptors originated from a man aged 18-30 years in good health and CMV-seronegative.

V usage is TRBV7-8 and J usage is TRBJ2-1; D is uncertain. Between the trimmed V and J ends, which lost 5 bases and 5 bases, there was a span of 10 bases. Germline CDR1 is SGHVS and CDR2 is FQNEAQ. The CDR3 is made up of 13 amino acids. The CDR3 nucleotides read TGTGCCAGCAGCGAGCATATTGACAATGAGCAGTTCTTC. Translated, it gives CASSEHIDNEQFF.

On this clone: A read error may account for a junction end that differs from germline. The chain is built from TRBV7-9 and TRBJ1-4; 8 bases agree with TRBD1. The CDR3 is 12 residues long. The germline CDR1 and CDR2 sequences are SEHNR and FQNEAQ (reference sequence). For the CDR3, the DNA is TGTGCCAGCAGCTTAGCCACGGGACAGGTTTTATTT. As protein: CASSLATGQVLF.

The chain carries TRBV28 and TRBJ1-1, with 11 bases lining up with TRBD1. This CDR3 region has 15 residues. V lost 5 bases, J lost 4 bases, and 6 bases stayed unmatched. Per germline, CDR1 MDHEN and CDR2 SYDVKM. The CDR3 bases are TGTGCCAGCAGTGGGACAGGGGGGGTCCGCACTGAAGCTTTCTTT. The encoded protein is CASSGTGGVRTEAFF.

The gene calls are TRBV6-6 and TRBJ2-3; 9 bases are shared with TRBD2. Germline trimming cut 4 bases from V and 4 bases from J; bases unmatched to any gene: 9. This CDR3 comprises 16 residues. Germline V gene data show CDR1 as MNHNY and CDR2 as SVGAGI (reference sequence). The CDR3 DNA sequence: TGTGCCAGCAGTTTCCGGCCAGCGGGGGGCGCAGATACGCAGTATTTT. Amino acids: CASSFRPAGGADTQYF.

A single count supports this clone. The CDR3 loop reads CASSLGTGGTYEQYF. The CDR3 DNA reads as TGCGCCAGCAGCTTGGGGACAGGGGGAACCTACGAGCAGTACTTC. This sequence joins TRBV5-1 and TRBJ2-7; 10 nucleotides line up with TRBD1. The CDR3 extends over 15 amino acids. The trim removed 0 bases at V and 2 bases at J, leaving 2 bases unmatched. CDR1 is SGHRS, CDR2 YFSETQ, per germline. The full variable domain, its missing parts supplied by reference TRBV5-1 and TRBJ2-7, is KAGVTQTPRYLIKTRGQQVTLSCSPISGHRSVSWYQQTPGQGLQFLFEYFSETQRNKGNFPGRFSGRQFSNSRSEMNVSTLELGDSALYLCASSLGTGGTYEQYFGPGTRLTVT.

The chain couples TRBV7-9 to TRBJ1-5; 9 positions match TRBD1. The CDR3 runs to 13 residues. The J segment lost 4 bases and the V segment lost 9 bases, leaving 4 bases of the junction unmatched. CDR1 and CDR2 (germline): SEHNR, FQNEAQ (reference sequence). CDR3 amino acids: CASNRGPNQPQHF. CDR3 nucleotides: TGTGCCAGTAACAGGGGGCCAAATCAGCCCCAGCATTTT.

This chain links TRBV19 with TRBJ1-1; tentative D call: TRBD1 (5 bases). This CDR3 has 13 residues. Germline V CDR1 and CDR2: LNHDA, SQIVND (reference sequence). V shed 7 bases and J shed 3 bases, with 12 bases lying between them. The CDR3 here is CASNRREDTEAFF. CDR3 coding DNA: TGTGCCAGTAATCGCAGGGAGGACACTGAAGCTTTCTTT. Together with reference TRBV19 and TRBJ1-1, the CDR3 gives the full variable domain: DGGITQSPKYLFRKEGQNVTLSCEQNLNHDAMYWYRQDPGQGLRLIYYSQIVNDFQKGDIAEGYSVSREKKESFPLTVTSAQKNPTAFYLCASNRREDTEAFFGQGTRLTVV.

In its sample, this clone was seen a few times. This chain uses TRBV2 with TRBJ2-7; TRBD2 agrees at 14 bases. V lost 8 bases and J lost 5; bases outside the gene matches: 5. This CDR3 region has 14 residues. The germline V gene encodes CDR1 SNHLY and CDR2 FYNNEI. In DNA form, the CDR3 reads TGTGCCAGCTCGGGGACTAGCGGGAGTCACGAGCAGTACTTC. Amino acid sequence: CASSGTSGSHEQYF.

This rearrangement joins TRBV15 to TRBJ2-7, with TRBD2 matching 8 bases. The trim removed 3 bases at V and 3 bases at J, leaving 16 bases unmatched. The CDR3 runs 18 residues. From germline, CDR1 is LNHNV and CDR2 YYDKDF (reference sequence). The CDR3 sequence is CATSSAGTSPSYSYEQYF. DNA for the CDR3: TGTGCCACCAGCAGCGCCGGGACTAGTCCCTCTTATAGCTACGAGCAGTACTTC. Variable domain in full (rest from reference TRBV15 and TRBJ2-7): DAMVIQNPRYQVTQFGKPVTLSCSQTLNHNVMYWYQQKSSQAPKLLFHYYDKDFNNEADTPDNFQSRRPNTSFCFLDIRSPGLGDTAMYLCATSSAGTSPSYSYEQYFGPGTRLTVT.

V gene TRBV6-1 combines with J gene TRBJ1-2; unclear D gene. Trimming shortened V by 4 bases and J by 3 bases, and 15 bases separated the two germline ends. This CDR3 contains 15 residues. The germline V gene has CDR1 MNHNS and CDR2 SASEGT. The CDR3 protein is CASSGLRQRYYGYTF. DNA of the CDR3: TGTGCCAGCAGTGGATTGCGCCAGCGATACTATGGCTACACCTTC.

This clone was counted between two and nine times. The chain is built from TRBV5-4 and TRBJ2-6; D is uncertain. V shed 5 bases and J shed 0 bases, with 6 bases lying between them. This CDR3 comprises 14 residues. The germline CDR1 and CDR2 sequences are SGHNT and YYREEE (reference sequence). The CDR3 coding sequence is TGTGCCAGCAGGCCCGGCTCTGGGGCCAACGTCCTGACTTTC. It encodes CASRPGSGANVLTF.

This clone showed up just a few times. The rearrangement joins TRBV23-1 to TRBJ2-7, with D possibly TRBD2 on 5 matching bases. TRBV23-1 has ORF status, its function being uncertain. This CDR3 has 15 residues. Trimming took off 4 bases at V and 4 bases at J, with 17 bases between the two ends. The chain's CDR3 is CASSPCRTPTYEQYF. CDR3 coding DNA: TGCGCCAGCAGTCCCTGCAGGACTCCGACTTACGAGCAGTACTTC.

CDR3 loop: CALGTATYGYTF. As DNA, the CDR3 is TGTGCCCTCGGGACAGCAACTTATGGCTACACCTTC. The chain recombines TRBV28 with TRBJ1-2; TRBD1 agrees at 7 bases. Germline CDR1 MDHEN, CDR2 SYDVKM. After removal of 11 bases from V and 5 bases from J, the junction contained 8 bases not matched to a gene. This CDR3 contains 12 residues.

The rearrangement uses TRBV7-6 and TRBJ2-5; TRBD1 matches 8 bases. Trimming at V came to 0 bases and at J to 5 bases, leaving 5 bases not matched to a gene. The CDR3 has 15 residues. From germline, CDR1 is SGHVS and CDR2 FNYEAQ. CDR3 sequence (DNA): TGTGCCAGCAGCTTAGCCCGGACAGGGAGCGAGACCCAGTACTTC. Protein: CASSLARTGSETQYF.

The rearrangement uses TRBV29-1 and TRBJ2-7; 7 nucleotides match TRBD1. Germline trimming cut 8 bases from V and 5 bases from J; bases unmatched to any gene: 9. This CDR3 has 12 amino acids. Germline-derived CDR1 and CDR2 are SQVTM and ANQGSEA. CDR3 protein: CSSGGFGDEQYF. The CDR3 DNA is TGCAGCTCAGGGGGTTTCGGGGACGAGCAGTACTTC.

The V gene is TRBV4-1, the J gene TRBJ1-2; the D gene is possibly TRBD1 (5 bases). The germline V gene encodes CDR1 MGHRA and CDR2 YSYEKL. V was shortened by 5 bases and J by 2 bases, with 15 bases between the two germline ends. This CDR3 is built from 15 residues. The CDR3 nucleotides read TGCGCCAGCAGCTTCGCGACGGGGGAGAACTATGGCTACACCTTC. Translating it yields CASSFATGENYGYTF.

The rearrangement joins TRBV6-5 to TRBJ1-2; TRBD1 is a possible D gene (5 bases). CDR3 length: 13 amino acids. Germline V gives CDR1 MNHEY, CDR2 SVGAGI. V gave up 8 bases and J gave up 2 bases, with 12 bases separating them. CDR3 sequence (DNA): TGTGCCAGCCAACGGGGGGGGAACTATGGCTACACCTTC. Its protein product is CASQRGGNYGYTF.

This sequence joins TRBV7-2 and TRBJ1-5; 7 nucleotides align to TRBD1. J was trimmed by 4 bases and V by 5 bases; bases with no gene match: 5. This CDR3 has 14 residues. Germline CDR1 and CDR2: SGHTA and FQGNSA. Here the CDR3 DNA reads TGTGCCAGCAGCCTCCGACAGGGTAATCAGCCCCAGCATTTT. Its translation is CASSLRQGNQPQHF.

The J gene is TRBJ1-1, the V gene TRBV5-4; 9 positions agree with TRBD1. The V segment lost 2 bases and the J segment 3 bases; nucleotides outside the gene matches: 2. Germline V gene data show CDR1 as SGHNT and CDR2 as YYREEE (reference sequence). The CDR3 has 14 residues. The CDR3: CASSFRDRDTEAFF. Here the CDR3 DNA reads TGTGCCAGCAGCTTTCGGGACAGGGACACTGAAGCTTTCTTT.

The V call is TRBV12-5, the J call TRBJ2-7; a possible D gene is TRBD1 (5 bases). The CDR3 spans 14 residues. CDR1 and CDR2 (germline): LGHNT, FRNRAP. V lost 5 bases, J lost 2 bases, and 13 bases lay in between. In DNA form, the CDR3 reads TGTGCTAGTGGTGGAAGTATGGGGCCCTACGAGCAGTACTTC. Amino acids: CASGGSMGPYEQYF.

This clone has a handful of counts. CDR3 in amino acids: CASGRGSFSNSPLHF. The CDR3 nucleotides read TGTGCCAGCGGCAGGGGCTCCTTCAGTAATTCACCCCTCCACTTT. V and J are TRBV5-6 and TRBJ1-6, with D perhaps matching TRBD1 (6 bases). CDR3 size: 15 residues. The V end was cut by 7 bases, the J end by 6 bases, with 17 bases between. Germline loops: CDR1 SGHDT, CDR2 YYEEEE.

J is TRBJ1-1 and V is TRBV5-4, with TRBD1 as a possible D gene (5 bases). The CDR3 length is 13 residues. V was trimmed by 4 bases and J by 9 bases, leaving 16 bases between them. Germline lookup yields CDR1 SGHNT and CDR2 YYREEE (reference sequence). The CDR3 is CASSPRDSRQAFF. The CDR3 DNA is TGTGCCAGCAGCCCCCGAGACAGCCGTCAAGCTTTCTTT.

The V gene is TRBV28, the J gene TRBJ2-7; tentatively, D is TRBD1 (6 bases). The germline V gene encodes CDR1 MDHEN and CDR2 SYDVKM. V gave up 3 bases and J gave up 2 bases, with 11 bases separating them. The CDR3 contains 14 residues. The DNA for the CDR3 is TGTGCCAGCAGTTTCACAGGGTTGACCTACGAGCAGTACTTC. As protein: CASSFTGLTYEQYF.

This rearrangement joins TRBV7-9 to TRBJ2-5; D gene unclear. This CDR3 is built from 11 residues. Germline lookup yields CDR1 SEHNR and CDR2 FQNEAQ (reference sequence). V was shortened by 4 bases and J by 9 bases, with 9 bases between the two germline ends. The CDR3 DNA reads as TGTGCCAGCAGCTCGACCGAGGCCCAGTACTTC. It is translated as CASSSTEAQYF.